This T cell receptor beta chain stems from a study of T cells in Graves' hyperthyroidism and ophthalmopathy. Germline lookup yields CDR1 KGHSH and CDR2 LQKENI. V shed 3 bases and J shed 1 base, with 8 bases lying between them. The CDR3 covers 14 residues. Amplification of TCR beta CDR3 regions used RNA as the template. First-round RT-PCR of the TCR CDR3 relied on the HTBI primer set. TCRdb independently ran MiXCR on the multiplex PCR reads; one entry per CDR3 protein. This sample yields about 300,000 distinct CDR3 sequences, of which approximately 13% are seen a single time; 6.5% to 10% belongs to the top ten. The study, taken as a whole, reports: Expanded thyroid clonotypes (above 0.001) were mostly also found in blood.

Many counts were recorded for this clonotype. The antigen remains undetermined. The chain couples TRBV18 to TRBJ2-3; D gene unclear. This TCR was sampled from a woman between 40 and 50 years old with Graves' hyperthyroidism. Sequenced material: blood. This CDR3 is CASSPPAGTDTQYF. The CDR3 DNA follows: TGTGCCAGCTCACCTCCGGCCGGCACAGATACGCAGTATTTT.